The entry below gives a single TCR beta chain sequence along with its context. This record belongs to a study of blood T cell repertoires in COVID-19. About the research overall: Acute and convalescent COVID-19 specimens originated in the United States, Italy and Spain. PBMCs, B-cell-depleted T cells, or T cells provided the cDNA or gDNA that made up the material.

The CDR3 is 14 residues long. Between the trimmed V and J ends, which lost 1 base and 3 bases, there was a span of 8 bases. Germline CDR1 SGHRS, CDR2 YFSETQ. Under the authors' procedure: By means of reference gene primer amplification, nucleated cell counts were estimated. Generated by immunoSEQ multiplex PCR, the TCRdb table keeps only in-frame clones and is missing some. From that table come the V and J calls and clone size; the DNA was used to work out D and trimming. This table has 90,000 to 140,000 clones, around 76% appearing once. The sample was peripheral blood. This sequence originates from a woman in her 70s with acute or convalescent COVID-19. The rearrangement uses TRBV5-1 and TRBJ2-1; no clear D gene. Here the CDR3 DNA reads TGCGCCAGCAGCTTGAATGGCGGCTACAATGAGCAGTTCTTC. Encoded protein: CASSLNGGYNEQFF.